This is a list of T cell receptor beta chains from one sample in a study of cytomegalovirus exposure and HLA in healthy donors. Sequencing was performed with immunoSEQ multiplex PCR; in TCRdb, only in-frame clones are kept and a portion is missing. The sample yields about 120,000 clones, around three quarters seen once. Sequences were obtained from PBMCs. The receptors shown here come from a female donor in good health and CMV-seronegative. CDR3s include the opening cysteine and the closing phenylalanine or tryptophan. A D gene is named only where the DNA matches it firmly. Some rows mark clone size as missing; the rest say once, few, many or name a class of expanded clone.

V	J	size	D	DNA	CDR3
TRBV27	TRBJ2-2	-	TRBD2	TGTGCCAGCAGTAGCCTAGCGGGGGGCACCGGGGAGCTGTTTTTT	CASSSLAGGTGELFF
TRBV5-6	TRBJ1-1	many	-	TGTGCCAGCAGCTTCGAGCCCACTGAAGCTTTCTTT	CASSFEPTEAFF
TRBV5-5	TRBJ2-3	-	-	TGTGCCAGCAGCTTTCAAAGTGGCGGGAGCACAGATACGCAGTATTTT	CASSFQSGGSTDTQYF
TRBV7-2	TRBJ2-7	-	-	TGTGCCAGCAGCTTAACTGATGCCGTTTTCTACGAGCAGTACTTC	CASSLTDAVFYEQYF
TRBV7-2	TRBJ1-2	-	-	TGTGCCAGCAGCCCTCGACAGGTTAACTATGGCTACACCTTC	CASSPRQVNYGYTF
TRBV7-3	TRBJ2-2	-	TRBD1	TGTGCCAGCAGCTTAACGGGGACAGGGACGGCCGGGGAGCTGTTTTTT	CASSLTGTGTAGELFF
TRBV29-1	TRBJ1-2	-	TRBD1	TGCAGCGTTGAGGGCAGGGGGTCTACTAACTATGGCTACACCTTC	CSVEGRGSTNYGYTF
TRBV27	TRBJ2-2	-	TRBD1	TGTGCCAGCAGCTTGACAGGGGGCGTGTCTGGGGAGCTGTTTTTT	CASSLTGGVSGELFF
TRBV18	TRBJ1-5	-	-	TGTGCCAGCTCACCTAAACCAGGGGCTCAGCCCCAGCATTTT	CASSPKPGAQPQHF
TRBV7-9	TRBJ1-1	-	-	TGTTCCAGCAGCTTAGCGGGGGCCGAAGCTTTCTTT	CSSSLAGAEAFF
TRBV7-8	TRBJ2-5	-	-	TGTGCCAGCAGCTCCAGACCGGGTCCGGGGGAGACCCAGTACTTC	CASSSRPGPGETQYF
TRBV6-1	TRBJ1-4	-	-	TGTGCCAGCAATGGCGGGACTGGTGAAAAACTGTTTTTT	CASNGGTGEKLFF
TRBV7-9	TRBJ2-3	-	-	TGTTCCAGCAGCCCGCGGGAACTCACAGATACGCAGTATTTT	CSSSPRELTDTQYF
TRBV5-6	TRBJ2-5	-	-	TGTGCCAGCAGCTTGACAGGAAGCAGTCAAGAGACCCAGTACTTC	CASSLTGSSQETQYF